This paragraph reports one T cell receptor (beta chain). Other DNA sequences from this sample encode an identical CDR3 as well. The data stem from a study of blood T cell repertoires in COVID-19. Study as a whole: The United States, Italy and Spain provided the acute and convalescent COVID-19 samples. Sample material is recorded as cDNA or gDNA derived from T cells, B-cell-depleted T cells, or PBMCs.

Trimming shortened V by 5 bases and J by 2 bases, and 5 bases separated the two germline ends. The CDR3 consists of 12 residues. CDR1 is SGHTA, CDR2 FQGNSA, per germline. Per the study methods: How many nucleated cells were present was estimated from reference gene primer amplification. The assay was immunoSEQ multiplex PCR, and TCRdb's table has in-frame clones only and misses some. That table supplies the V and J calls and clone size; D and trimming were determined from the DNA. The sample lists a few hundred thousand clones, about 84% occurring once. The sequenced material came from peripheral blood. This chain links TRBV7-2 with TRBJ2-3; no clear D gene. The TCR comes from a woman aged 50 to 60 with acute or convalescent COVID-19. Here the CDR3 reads CASSLYTDTQYF. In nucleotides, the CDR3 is TGTGCCAGCAGCCTGTACACAGATACGCAGTATTTT.